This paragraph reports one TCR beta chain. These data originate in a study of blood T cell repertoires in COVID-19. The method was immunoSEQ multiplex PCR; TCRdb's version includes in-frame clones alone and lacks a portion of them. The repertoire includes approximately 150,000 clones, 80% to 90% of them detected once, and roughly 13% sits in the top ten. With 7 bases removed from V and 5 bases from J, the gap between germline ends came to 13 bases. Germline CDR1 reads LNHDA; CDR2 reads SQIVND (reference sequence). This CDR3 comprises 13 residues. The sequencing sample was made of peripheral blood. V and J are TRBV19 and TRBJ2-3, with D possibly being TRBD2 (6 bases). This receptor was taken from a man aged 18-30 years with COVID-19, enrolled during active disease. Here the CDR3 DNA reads TGTGCCAGTATGAGGAGGGGCGGAGATACGCAGTATTTT. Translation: CASMRRGGDTQYF.